This entry concerns a single TCR beta chain. Its specificity is unknown. In every patient, relapse followed autologous stem cell transplantation, while exposure to brentuximab vedotin differed. TCRdb's table, derived via immunoSEQ multiplex PCR, lists solely in-frame clones and lacks some. The profile covers 25,000 to 35,000 clones, with 70% appearing a single time and roughly a quarter taken by the ten largest. The data stem from a study of PD-1 blockade in classical Hodgkin lymphoma. Study results and limitations: Repertoire difference causes, possibly disease activity or prior therapy, remain undefined.

This CDR3 spans 13 amino acids. Germline V lookup: CDR1 MNHNS, CDR2 SASEGT. The V and J ends lost 2 bases and 5 bases respectively, with 9 bases between them. The sequencing here drew on peripheral blood mononuclear cells (PBMCs), taken before the second cycle of nivolumab. The receptor comes from a human donor with classical Hodgkin lymphoma. This chain links TRBV6-1 with TRBJ1-1, with D hard to call. The DNA of the CDR3 is TGTGCCAGCAGTGAAACCGTAGGAACTGAAGCTTTCTTT. Translated: CASSETVGTEAFF.